One sample yielded the 18 T cell receptor beta chains listed below, sequenced in a study of blood T cell repertoires in COVID-19. Measured with immunoSEQ multiplex PCR; TCRdb has only the in-frame clones, and not every one. The sample shows approximately 55,000 clones, approximately 80% of them seen only once. The sample was peripheral blood. The receptors were gathered from a man aged 25 to 40 with COVID-19, enrolled during active disease.

This clone was observed at least ten times. The chain joins TRBV4-1 to TRBJ2-7; the D gene is possibly TRBD1 (6 bases). Deletions cut 5 bases from V and 1 base from J, with 12 bases between. The germline V gene has CDR1 MGHRA and CDR2 YSYEKL. This CDR3 has 14 amino acids. CDR3: CASSFRDTSYEQYF. Here the CDR3 DNA reads TGCGCCAGCAGCTTCCGGGACACTTCCTACGAGCAGTACTTC.

The table lists this clone with a count of one. The CDR3, as DNA: TGTGCCAGTAGCCGGACAGGGAACCTCTACGAGCAGTACTTC. Residues: CASSRTGNLYEQYF. This chain uses TRBV19 with TRBJ2-7; 8 bases align to TRBD1. Looked up from germline, CDR1 is LNHDA and CDR2 is SQIVND (reference sequence). J gave up 3 bases and V 6 bases, and 7 bases lay outside the gene matches. CDR3 size: 14 residues.

The chain combines TRBV4-1 with TRBJ2-2; TRBD1 matches 7 bases. The CDR3 consists of 15 residues. J was trimmed by 7 bases and V by 1 base; bases with no gene match: 6. Germline CDR1 MGHRA, CDR2 YSYEKL. The CDR3 coding sequence is TGCGCCAGCAGCCAAGTGACAGGGTTTGACGGGGAGCTGTTTTTT. Residues: CASSQVTGFDGELFF.

This chain links TRBV19 with TRBJ1-3; 10 bases match TRBD1. V shed 6 bases, J shed 2 bases, and the junction held 19 bases outside the gene matches. Germline V gene sequence: CDR1 LNHDA, CDR2 SQIVND (reference sequence). The CDR3 length is 20 residues. The CDR3 protein is CASRSGQGGTVLITGNTIYF. Here the CDR3 DNA reads TGTGCCAGTAGATCAGGACAGGGGGGTACCGTCCTGATAACTGGAAACACCATATATTTT.

CDR3 sequence: CASGFIQGGGNQPQHF. The CDR3 bases are TGTGCTAGTGGTTTTATCCAGGGAGGTGGCAATCAGCCCCAGCATTTT. The chain couples TRBV12-5 to TRBJ1-5; tentative D call: TRBD1 (5 bases). The V gene's germline CDR1 is LGHNT and CDR2 FRNRAP. The CDR3 totals 16 residues. Trimming left V 3 bases short and J 2 bases short, with 14 bases between. The whole variable domain, filled in from reference TRBV12-5 and TRBJ1-5, reads DARVTQTPRHKVTEMGQEVTMRCQPILGHNTVFWYRQTMMQGLELLAYFRNRAPLDDSGMPKDRFSAEMPDATLATLKIQPSEPRDSAVYFCASGFIQGGGNQPQHFGDGTRLSIL.

The DNA of the CDR3 is TGTGCTAGTGGTTTGGTAGCAGGGTGGGATGGAAACACCATATATTTT. This translates into CASGLVAGWDGNTIYF. The rearrangement links TRBV12-5 to TRBJ1-3; possibly TRBD1 for D (5 bases). CDR1 is LGHNT and CDR2 is FRNRAP in the germline V gene. The CDR3 spans 16 residues. The germline V and J ends were trimmed by 0 bases and 3 bases, with 12 bases remaining between them.

The chain recombines TRBV7-9 with TRBJ2-7, with TRBD1 matching over 9 bases. The CDR3 runs to 16 residues. The junction had 8 bases not matched to a gene; V was cut back by 0 bases and J by 5 bases. The V gene's germline CDR1 is SEHNR and CDR2 FQNEAQ (reference sequence). The CDR3: CASSLAGTGKFHEQYF. The CDR3 DNA sequence: TGTGCCAGCAGCTTAGCGGGGACAGGGAAGTTCCACGAGCAGTACTTC. Full variable domain (outside the CDR3, taken from reference TRBV7-9 and TRBJ2-7): DTGVSQNPRHKITKRGQNVTFRCDPISEHNRLYWYRQTLGQGPEFLTYFQNEAQLEKSRLLSDRFSAERPKGSFSTLEIQRTEQGDSAMYLCASSLAGTGKFHEQYFGPGTRLTVT.

This chain joins TRBV30 and TRBJ1-3; no definite D call. Germline V lookup: CDR1 GTSNPN, CDR2 SVGIG (reference sequence). Trimming left V 1 base short and J 0 bases short, with 10 bases between. The CDR3 sequence is 15 residues long. In DNA form, the CDR3 reads TGTGCCTGGAGTGACGAAGCCAACTCTGGAAACACCATATATTTT. The encoded protein is CAWSDEANSGNTIYF.

A few counts support this clone. The chain employs TRBV9 and TRBJ2-2; D may be TRBD2 (6 bases). V was clipped by 1 base and J by 8 bases, with 6 bases between them. CDR1 SGDLS and CDR2 YYNGEE come from the germline V gene. The CDR3 runs to 12 residues. CDR3 DNA sequence: TGTGCCAGCAGCGTACTAGCGGGGGAGCTGTTTTTT. Translating gives CASSVLAGELFF.

The chain has TRBV7-8 and TRBJ2-7; TRBD1 matches at 9 bases. The germline V gene has CDR1 SGHVS and CDR2 FQNEAQ. The CDR3 sequence is 16 residues long. V lost 0 bases to trimming and J lost 5 bases; unmatched junction nucleotides: 8. CDR3 bases: TGTGCCAGCAGCTTAGCCGGGACAGGGAGACGGGACGAGCAGTACTTC. This translates into CASSLAGTGRRDEQYF.

V gene TRBV11-2 combines with J gene TRBJ2-3; 8 nucleotides align to TRBD1. From germline, CDR1 is SGHAT and CDR2 FQNNGV. The J segment lost 4 bases and the V segment lost 5 bases, leaving 11 bases of the junction unmatched. The CDR3 sequence is 16 residues long. CDR3 residues: CASSPTLDRGPDTQYF. The DNA of the CDR3 is TGTGCCAGCAGCCCGACGCTCGACAGGGGTCCAGATACGCAGTATTTT. The full variable domain, in which reference TRBV11-2 and TRBJ2-3 provide the parts outside the CDR3, is EAGVAQSPRYKIIEKRQSVAFWCNPISGHATLYWYQQILGQGPKLLIQFQNNGVVDDSQLPKDRFSAERLKGVDSTLKIQPAKLEDSAVYLCASSPTLDRGPDTQYFGPGTRLTVL.

The table lists this clone with a count of one. J is TRBJ1-5 and V is TRBV5-1; possible D gene TRBD1, 5 bases. The CDR3 is 14 amino acids. Germline V gives CDR1 SGHRS, CDR2 YFSETQ. V lost 8 bases to trimming and J lost 4 bases, with 16 bases between them. CDR3 coding DNA: TGCGCCAGGATTAGACGCAGGGCTAATCAGCCCCAGCATTTT. It specifies CARIRRRANQPQHF.

V gene TRBV5-1 combines with J gene TRBJ2-7; 10 nucleotides align to TRBD2. V shed 3 bases, J shed 5 bases, and the junction held 5 bases outside the gene matches. Per germline, CDR1 SGHRS and CDR2 YFSETQ. The CDR3 has 14 residues. The CDR3 region is CASSSGLAHNEQYF. CDR3 DNA sequence: TGCGCCAGCAGCTCGGGACTAGCGCACAACGAGCAGTACTTC. Filled out from reference TRBV5-1 and TRBJ2-7, the complete variable domain reads KAGVTQTPRYLIKTRGQQVTLSCSPISGHRSVSWYQQTPGQGLQFLFEYFSETQRNKGNFPGRFSGRQFSNSRSEMNVSTLELGDSALYLCASSSGLAHNEQYFGPGTRLTVT.

The CDR3 loop is CASSLVKGLADSNTGELFF. The CDR3 nucleotides read TGTGCCAGCAGCCTAGTCAAGGGACTAGCGGATTCGAACACCGGGGAGCTGTTTTTT. V is TRBV28 and J is TRBJ2-2; 11 bases fit TRBD2. The germline V gene has CDR1 MDHEN and CDR2 SYDVKM. This CDR3 contains 19 residues. The V segment lost 6 bases and the J segment 0 bases; nucleotides outside the gene matches: 12.

The chain couples TRBV30 to TRBJ1-2; 8 positions match TRBD1. CDR3 size: 14 residues. V shed 3 bases and J 6 bases; nucleotides not matched to a gene: 9. Germline CDR1 is GTSNPN and CDR2 is SVGIG (reference sequence). CDR3 sequence reads: CAWRGRQGNNGYTF. The DNA for the CDR3 is TGTGCCTGGAGGGGTAGACAGGGGAATAATGGCTACACCTTC.

In its sample, this clone was seen a few times. This chain connects TRBV11-3 to TRBJ2-7; 10 nucleotides line up with TRBD2. Germline V gene data show CDR1 as SGHNT and CDR2 as YENEEA. J gave up 6 bases and V 4 bases, and 6 bases lay outside the gene matches. The CDR3 is made up of 14 amino acids. The CDR3 DNA is TGTGCCAGCAGCTCTCTAGCGGGAGTAGCCGAGCAGTACTTC. It encodes CASSSLAGVAEQYF. Variable domain in full (rest from reference TRBV11-3 and TRBJ2-7): EAGVVQSPRYKIIEKKQPVAFWCNPISGHNTLYWYLQNLGQGPELLIRYENEEAVDDSQLPKDRFSAERLKGVDSTLKIQPAELGDSAVYLCASSSLAGVAEQYFGPGTRLTVT.

The CDR3 is CASTTEINEKLFF. CDR3 nucleotide sequence: TGTGCCAGTACGACAGAAATTAATGAAAAACTGTTTTTT. The chain employs TRBV19 and TRBJ1-4, with D perhaps TRBD1 (5 bases). V was cut by 7 bases and J by 4 bases, with 10 bases left in between. Germline V lookup: CDR1 LNHDA, CDR2 SQIVND (reference sequence). This CDR3 is 13 amino acids long.

The V call is TRBV19, the J call TRBJ1-4, with TRBD1 matching 7 bases. Trimming took 7 bases from V and 6 from J; bases not matched to a gene: 8. This CDR3 has 14 residues. Germline CDR1 LNHDA, CDR2 SQIVND (reference sequence). CDR3 residues: CASNLRGTDEKLFF. The CDR3 coding sequence is TGTGCCAGTAATCTACGGGGGACAGATGAAAAACTGTTTTTT.